One sample yielded the 8 T cell receptor beta chains listed below, sequenced in a study of cytomegalovirus exposure and HLA in healthy donors. This table comes from immunoSEQ multiplex PCR, and its TCRdb copy is limited to in-frame clones, with some not included. The table lists 70,000 or so clones, approximately 94% of them singletons. Sample: PBMCs. The receptors stem from a woman between 18 and 29 years old in good health and CMV-seropositive.

V is TRBV19 and J is TRBJ1-5; unclear D gene. V lost 3 bases and J 0 bases, leaving 9 bases between the germline ends. Germline V gene data show CDR1 as LNHDA and CDR2 as SQIVND (reference sequence). The CDR3 totals 15 residues. CDR3: CASSMSINSNQPQHF. CDR3 bases: TGTGCCAGTAGTATGTCTATTAATAGCAATCAGCCCCAGCATTTT. The complete variable domain, with remaining parts taken from reference TRBV19 and TRBJ1-5, reads DGGITQSPKYLFRKEGQNVTLSCEQNLNHDAMYWYRQDPGQGLRLIYYSQIVNDFQKGDIAEGYSVSREKKESFPLTVTSAQKNPTAFYLCASSMSINSNQPQHFGDGTRLSIL.

For the CDR3, the DNA is TGTGCCAGCGCTCAGGGTGTGTACACTGAAGCTTTCTTT. This sequence encodes CASAQGVYTEAFF. The chain combines TRBV25-1 with TRBJ1-1; possibly TRBD1 for D (5 bases). Trimming left V 8 bases short and J 3 bases short, with 13 bases between. Per the germline V gene, CDR1 is MGHDK and CDR2 is SYGVNS. The CDR3 contains 13 residues.

The V call is TRBV18, the J call TRBJ2-5; no definite D call. The CDR3 runs to 11 residues. The V end was cut by 5 bases, the J end by 3 bases, with 4 bases between. Germline CDR1 KGHSH, CDR2 LQKENI. The CDR3 spells CASSVEETQYF. In DNA, the CDR3 is TGTGCCAGCTCAGTCGAAGAGACCCAGTACTTC.

This sequence joins TRBV7-9 and TRBJ2-7; no clear D gene. With 1 base removed from V and 0 bases from J, the gap between germline ends came to 13 bases. Germline CDR1 and CDR2: SEHNR and FQNEAQ (reference sequence). The CDR3 sequence is 16 residues long. The CDR3 loop reads CASSLGFGGSSYEQYF. CDR3 coding DNA: TGTGCCAGCAGCTTAGGGTTCGGCGGAAGCTCCTACGAGCAGTACTTC.

The count of this clone is one. J is TRBJ2-1 and V is TRBV6-7, with D maybe TRBD2 (6 bases). TRBV6-7 is reported as an ORF; its role is uncertain. The CDR3 extends over 13 amino acids. Trimming took off 0 bases at V and 8 bases at J, with 8 bases between the two ends. For the CDR3, the DNA is TGTGCCAGCAGTTACTCCGCGGGGTATGAGCAGTTCTTC. Its protein product is CASSYSAGYEQFF.

This chain links TRBV5-6 with TRBJ2-3; D may be TRBD1 (6 bases). This CDR3 comprises 14 residues. Germline V gene sequence: CDR1 SGHDT, CDR2 YYEEEE. The ends were cut back, 5 bases at V and 2 bases at J, with 12 bases in the middle. The CDR3 DNA reads TGTGCCAGCAGTCGGACAGCTATCACAGATACGCAGTATTTT. Amino acid sequence: CASSRTAITDTQYF.

This chain links TRBV18 with TRBJ2-5; 9 bases are shared with TRBD1. Per germline, CDR1 KGHSH and CDR2 LQKENI. After removal of 2 bases from V and 5 bases from J, the junction contained 0 bases not matched to a gene. The CDR3 is 13 amino acids. CDR3: CASSPGTGETQYF. In DNA form, the CDR3 reads TGTGCCAGCTCACCAGGGACAGGGGAGACCCAGTACTTC.

V is TRBV5-1 and J is TRBJ2-7; no clear D gene. The CDR3 is 14 residues long. V lost 2 bases, J lost 2 bases, and 11 bases lay in between. Germline V lookup: CDR1 SGHRS, CDR2 YFSETQ. The CDR3 coding sequence is TGCGCCAGCAGCTTACCGGAAGCGCCCTACGAGCAGTACTTC. Translated, it gives CASSLPEAPYEQYF. The full variable domain, rest sourced from reference TRBV5-1 and TRBJ2-7, is KAGVTQTPRYLIKTRGQQVTLSCSPISGHRSVSWYQQTPGQGLQFLFEYFSETQRNKGNFPGRFSGRQFSNSRSEMNVSTLELGDSALYLCASSLPEAPYEQYFGPGTRLTVT.